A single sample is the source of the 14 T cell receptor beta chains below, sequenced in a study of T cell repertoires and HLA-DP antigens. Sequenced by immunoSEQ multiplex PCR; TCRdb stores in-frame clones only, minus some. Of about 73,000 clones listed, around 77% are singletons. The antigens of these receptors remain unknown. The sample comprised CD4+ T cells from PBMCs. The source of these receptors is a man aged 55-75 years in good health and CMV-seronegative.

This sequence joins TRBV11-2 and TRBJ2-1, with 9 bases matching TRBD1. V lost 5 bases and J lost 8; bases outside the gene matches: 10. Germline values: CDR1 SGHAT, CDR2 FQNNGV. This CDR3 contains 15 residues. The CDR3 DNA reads TGTGCCAGCAGCACTATCCGGGACAGGGACCATGAGCAGTTCTTC. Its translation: CASSTIRDRDHEQFF. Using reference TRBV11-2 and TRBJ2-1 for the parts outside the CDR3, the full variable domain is EAGVAQSPRYKIIEKRQSVAFWCNPISGHATLYWYQQILGQGPKLLIQFQNNGVVDDSQLPKDRFSAERLKGVDSTLKIQPAKLEDSAVYLCASSTIRDRDHEQFFGPGTRLTVL.

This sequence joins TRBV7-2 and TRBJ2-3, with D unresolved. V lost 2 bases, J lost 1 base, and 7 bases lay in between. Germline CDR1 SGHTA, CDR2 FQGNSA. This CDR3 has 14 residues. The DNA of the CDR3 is TGTGCCAGCAGCTTAAGCCTTCGCACAGATACGCAGTATTTT. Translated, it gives CASSLSLRTDTQYF.

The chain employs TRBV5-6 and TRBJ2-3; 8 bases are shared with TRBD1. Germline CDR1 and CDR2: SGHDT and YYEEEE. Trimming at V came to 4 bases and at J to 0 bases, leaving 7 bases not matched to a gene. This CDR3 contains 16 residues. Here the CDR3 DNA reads TGTGCCAGCAGCCCCCAACAGGGGGTCAGCACAGATACGCAGTATTTT. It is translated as CASSPQQGVSTDTQYF.

The CDR3 spells CSARDANQPQHF. The CDR3 DNA follows: TGCAGCGCCCGGGACGCCAATCAGCCCCAGCATTTT. J is TRBJ1-5 and V is TRBV29-1, with a possible D match to TRBD1 (5 bases). Germline CDR1 SQVTM, CDR2 ANQGSEA. The CDR3 totals 12 residues. Deletions cut 7 bases from V and 3 bases from J, with 10 bases between.

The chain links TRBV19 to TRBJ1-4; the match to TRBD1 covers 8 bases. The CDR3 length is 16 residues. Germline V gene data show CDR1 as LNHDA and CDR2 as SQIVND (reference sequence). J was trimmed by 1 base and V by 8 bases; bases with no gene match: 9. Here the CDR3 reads CASQGALYGTNEKLFF. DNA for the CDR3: TGTGCCAGTCAGGGGGCGCTTTATGGAACTAATGAAAAACTGTTTTTT. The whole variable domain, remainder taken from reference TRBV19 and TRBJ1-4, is DGGITQSPKYLFRKEGQNVTLSCEQNLNHDAMYWYRQDPGQGLRLIYYSQIVNDFQKGDIAEGYSVSREKKESFPLTVTSAQKNPTAFYLCASQGALYGTNEKLFFGSGTQLSVL.

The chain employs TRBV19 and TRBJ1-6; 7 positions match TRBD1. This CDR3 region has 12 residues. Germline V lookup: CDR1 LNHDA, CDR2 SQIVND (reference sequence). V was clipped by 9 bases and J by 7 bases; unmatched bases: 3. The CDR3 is CASSTGNSPLHF. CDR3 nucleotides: TGTGCCAGCTCGACAGGGAATTCACCCCTCCACTTT.

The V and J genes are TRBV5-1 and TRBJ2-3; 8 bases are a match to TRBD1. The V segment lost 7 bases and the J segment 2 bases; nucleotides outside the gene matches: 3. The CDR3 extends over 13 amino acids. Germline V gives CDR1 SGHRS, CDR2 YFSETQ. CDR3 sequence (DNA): TGCGCCAGCGGGACAGGATCCACAGATACGCAGTATTTT. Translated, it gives CASGTGSTDTQYF.

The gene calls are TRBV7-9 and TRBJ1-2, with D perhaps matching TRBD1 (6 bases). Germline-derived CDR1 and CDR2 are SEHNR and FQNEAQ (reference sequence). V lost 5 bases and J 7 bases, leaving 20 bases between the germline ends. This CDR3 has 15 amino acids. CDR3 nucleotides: TGTGCCAGCAGCCCGAACAGCAGGGGCGTCTCTGGCTACACCTTC. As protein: CASSPNSRGVSGYTF.

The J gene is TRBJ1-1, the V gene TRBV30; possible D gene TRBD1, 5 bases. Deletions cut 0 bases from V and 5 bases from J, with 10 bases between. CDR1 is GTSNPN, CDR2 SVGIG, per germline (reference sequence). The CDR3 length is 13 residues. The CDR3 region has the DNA TGTGCCTGGAGTGTACATCGGGGGACTGAAGCTTTCTTT. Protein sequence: CAWSVHRGTEAFF.

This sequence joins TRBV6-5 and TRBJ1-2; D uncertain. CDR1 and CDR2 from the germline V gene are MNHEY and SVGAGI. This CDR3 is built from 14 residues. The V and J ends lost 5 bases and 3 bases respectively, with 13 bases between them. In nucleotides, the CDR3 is TGTGCCAGCAGTGAAGACCGGGATGACTATGGCTACACCTTC. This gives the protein CASSEDRDDYGYTF.

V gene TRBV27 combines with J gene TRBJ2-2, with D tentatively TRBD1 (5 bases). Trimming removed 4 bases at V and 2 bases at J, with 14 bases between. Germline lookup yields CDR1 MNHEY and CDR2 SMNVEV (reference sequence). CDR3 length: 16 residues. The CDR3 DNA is TGTGCCAGCAGTTCTTGGGGCACCCTAAACACCGGGGAGCTGTTTTTT. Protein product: CASSSWGTLNTGELFF.

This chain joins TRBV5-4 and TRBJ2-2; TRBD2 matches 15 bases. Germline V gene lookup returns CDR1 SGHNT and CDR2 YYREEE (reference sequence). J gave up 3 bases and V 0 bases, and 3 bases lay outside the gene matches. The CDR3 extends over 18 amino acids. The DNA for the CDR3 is TGTGCCAGCAGCTTGGTCGGACTAGCGGGAGGGCACACCGGGGAGCTGTTTTTT. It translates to CASSLVGLAGGHTGELFF. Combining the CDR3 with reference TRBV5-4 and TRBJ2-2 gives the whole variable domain ETGVTQSPTHLIKTRGQQVTLRCSSQSGHNTVSWYQQALGQGPQFIFQYYREEENGRGNFPPRFSGLQFPNYSSELNVNALELDDSALYLCASSLVGLAGGHTGELFFGEGSRLTVL.

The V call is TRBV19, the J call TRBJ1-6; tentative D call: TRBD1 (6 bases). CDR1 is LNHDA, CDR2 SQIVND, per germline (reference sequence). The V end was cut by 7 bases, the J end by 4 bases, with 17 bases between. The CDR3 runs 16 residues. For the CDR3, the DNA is TGTGCCAGTAAAAAAAACAGGGACCAATATAATTCACCCCTCCACTTT. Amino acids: CASKKNRDQYNSPLHF.

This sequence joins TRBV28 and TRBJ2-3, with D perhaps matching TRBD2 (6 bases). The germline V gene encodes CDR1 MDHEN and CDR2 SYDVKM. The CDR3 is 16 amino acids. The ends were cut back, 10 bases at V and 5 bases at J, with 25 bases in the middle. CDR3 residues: CATQYPGLSAQDTQYF. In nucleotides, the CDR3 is TGTGCCACTCAATACCCGGGACTTTCAGCCCAAGATACGCAGTATTTT.